A single sample gave rise to the 3 T cell receptor beta chains below, sequenced in a study of T-cell reconstitution after alpha-beta-depleted transplantation in children. Unique molecular identifiers were built into the TCRbeta library. TCRdb reprocessed the PCR reads via MiXCR and lists one record per CDR3 protein. The sample shows 540,000 or so distinct CDR3 sequences, around 23% of them seen only once. The sample here was PBMCs, mostly from graft donor cells, taken 360 days after TCRalphabeta/CD19-depleted stem cell transplant. The receptor source for this set is a boy under two years old who had a stem cell transplant for acute myeloid leukemia, so the T cells may come from the graft donor.

This clonotype has more than one count but fewer than ten. The genes are TRBV5-1 and TRBJ2-5, with 12 bases identical to TRBD2. The CDR3 spans 15 residues. The junction had 6 bases not matched to a gene; V was cut back by 7 bases and J by 2 bases. Germline lookup yields CDR1 SGHRS and CDR2 YFSETQ. The DNA for the CDR3 is TGCGCCAGCCGCTCGACTAGCGGGGGTCAAGAGACCCAGTACTTC. As protein: CASRSTSGGQETQYF.

Details on this clonotype: The junction differs from germline at one of its ends, possibly a read error. The genes are TRBV28 and TRBJ1-2; no definite D call. The CDR3 runs to 12 residues. Germline V gene lookup returns CDR1 MDHEN and CDR2 SYDVKM. The CDR3 DNA reads as TGTGCCAGCAGTACCGTCCCCTCTGGTGCTCTCTTC. Protein: CASSTVPSGALF.

This clonotype has at least ten counts. The rearrangement links TRBV5-1 to TRBJ2-3; D is uncertain. Germline V gene data show CDR1 as SGHRS and CDR2 as YFSETQ. The CDR3 loop spans 13 amino acids. V shed 5 bases and J shed 5 bases, with 12 bases lying between them. The CDR3 sequence is CASSLGYEDTQYF. CDR3 coding DNA: TGCGCCAGCAGTCTAGGGTATGAAGATACGCAGTATTTT.